The source of this TCR beta chain is a study of cytomegalovirus exposure and HLA in healthy donors. The overall study: A preliminary data release comprised 70 million to 95 million unique TCRs obtained from HLA-typed donors.

This cohort consisted of healthy bone marrow donors. This CDR3 region has 16 residues. Germline lookup yields CDR1 LGHNA and CDR2 YSLEER. Trimming shortened V by 3 bases and J by 1 base, and 15 bases separated the two germline ends. The PCR had 60 Vbeta and 13 Jbeta primers. Measured with immunoSEQ multiplex PCR; TCRdb has only the in-frame clones, and not every one. The table lists 150,000 to 250,000 clones, over 75% of them singletons. The chain combines TRBV4-3 with TRBJ1-1; D may be TRBD1 (5 bases). Sequences were obtained from PBMCs. The receptor comes from a woman in her 50s in good health and CMV-seronegative. The CDR3 here is CASSQFITGTNTEAFF. DNA for the CDR3: TGCGCCAGCAGCCAGTTTATTACAGGCACGAACACTGAAGCTTTCTTT.